This T cell receptor (beta chain) emerged from a study of shared clonotypes between healthy human individuals. General study points: Donors were few, which limited the genetic and exposure-history diversity represented. Clonotypes which were not shared had lower generation probabilities than clonotypes that all four donors shared.

Assay used: immunoSEQ multiplex PCR; TCRdb lists only in-frame clones, some missing. The table includes some 2.4 million clones, over 85% detected once. Comments on this clone: What it binds is not known.

Germline CDR1 is SGHTA and CDR2 is FQGNSA. Losses at the gene ends were 3 bases for V and 10 bases for J; bases not matched to a gene: 5. The CDR3 contains 12 residues. Participating donors were healthy, HIV-negative adults free of recent acute infections or vaccinations. Memory CD4+ cells were the fraction left after CD45RA+ naive selection. The rearrangement joins TRBV7-2 to TRBJ1-2; 7 bases align to TRBD1. Sequenced input: naive CD4+ T cells from PBMCs. Documented subset: CD45RA+ positively selected. This TCR came from a man between 18 and 29 years old in good health. Some clones in this sample may be carry-over from other donors' samples. The CDR3: CASSFWGQHYTF. For the CDR3, the DNA is TGTGCCAGCAGCTTCTGGGGACAGCACTACACCTTC.